Described below is a single TCR beta chain sequence and its context. J lost 2 bases, V lost 8 bases, and 9 bases had no gene match. This CDR3 is built from 17 residues. In germline, CDR1 is SEHNR, CDR2 FQNEAQ (reference sequence). This entry comes from a study of tumor-infiltrating lymphocytes in primary liver carcinoma. Study-wide context: The patients presented with primary liver carcinoma, which was managed through surgical resection.

From 500 ng of total RNA, TCR beta-specific cDNA was reverse-transcribed using a constant-region primer. Libraries covering TCR beta were generated through three nested multiplex PCR rounds (using a slightly modified ARM-PCR). Two initial PCR rounds of about 10 cycles each paired TRBV1-TRBV30 forward primers with a C-beta reverse primer. MiXCR, run by TCRdb on the multiplex PCR reads, gives a single entry per CDR3 protein. The repertoire holds about 180,000 distinct CDR3 sequences, with roughly three fifths as singletons. Germline DNA was also extracted, and blood RNA was taken from unsorted whole blood. Researchers reported drawing around 3.6 milliliters of peripheral blood before surgery.

Material: peripheral blood. This TCR was sampled from a man in his forties with primary liver carcinoma and hepatitis B virus infection. The chain combines TRBV7-9 with TRBJ2-7, with 16 bases matching TRBD2. CDR3 sequence: CASGPGLAGGSAYEQYF. The CDR3, as DNA: TGTGCCAGCGGCCCGGGACTAGCGGGAGGGAGTGCCTACGAGCAGTACTTC.